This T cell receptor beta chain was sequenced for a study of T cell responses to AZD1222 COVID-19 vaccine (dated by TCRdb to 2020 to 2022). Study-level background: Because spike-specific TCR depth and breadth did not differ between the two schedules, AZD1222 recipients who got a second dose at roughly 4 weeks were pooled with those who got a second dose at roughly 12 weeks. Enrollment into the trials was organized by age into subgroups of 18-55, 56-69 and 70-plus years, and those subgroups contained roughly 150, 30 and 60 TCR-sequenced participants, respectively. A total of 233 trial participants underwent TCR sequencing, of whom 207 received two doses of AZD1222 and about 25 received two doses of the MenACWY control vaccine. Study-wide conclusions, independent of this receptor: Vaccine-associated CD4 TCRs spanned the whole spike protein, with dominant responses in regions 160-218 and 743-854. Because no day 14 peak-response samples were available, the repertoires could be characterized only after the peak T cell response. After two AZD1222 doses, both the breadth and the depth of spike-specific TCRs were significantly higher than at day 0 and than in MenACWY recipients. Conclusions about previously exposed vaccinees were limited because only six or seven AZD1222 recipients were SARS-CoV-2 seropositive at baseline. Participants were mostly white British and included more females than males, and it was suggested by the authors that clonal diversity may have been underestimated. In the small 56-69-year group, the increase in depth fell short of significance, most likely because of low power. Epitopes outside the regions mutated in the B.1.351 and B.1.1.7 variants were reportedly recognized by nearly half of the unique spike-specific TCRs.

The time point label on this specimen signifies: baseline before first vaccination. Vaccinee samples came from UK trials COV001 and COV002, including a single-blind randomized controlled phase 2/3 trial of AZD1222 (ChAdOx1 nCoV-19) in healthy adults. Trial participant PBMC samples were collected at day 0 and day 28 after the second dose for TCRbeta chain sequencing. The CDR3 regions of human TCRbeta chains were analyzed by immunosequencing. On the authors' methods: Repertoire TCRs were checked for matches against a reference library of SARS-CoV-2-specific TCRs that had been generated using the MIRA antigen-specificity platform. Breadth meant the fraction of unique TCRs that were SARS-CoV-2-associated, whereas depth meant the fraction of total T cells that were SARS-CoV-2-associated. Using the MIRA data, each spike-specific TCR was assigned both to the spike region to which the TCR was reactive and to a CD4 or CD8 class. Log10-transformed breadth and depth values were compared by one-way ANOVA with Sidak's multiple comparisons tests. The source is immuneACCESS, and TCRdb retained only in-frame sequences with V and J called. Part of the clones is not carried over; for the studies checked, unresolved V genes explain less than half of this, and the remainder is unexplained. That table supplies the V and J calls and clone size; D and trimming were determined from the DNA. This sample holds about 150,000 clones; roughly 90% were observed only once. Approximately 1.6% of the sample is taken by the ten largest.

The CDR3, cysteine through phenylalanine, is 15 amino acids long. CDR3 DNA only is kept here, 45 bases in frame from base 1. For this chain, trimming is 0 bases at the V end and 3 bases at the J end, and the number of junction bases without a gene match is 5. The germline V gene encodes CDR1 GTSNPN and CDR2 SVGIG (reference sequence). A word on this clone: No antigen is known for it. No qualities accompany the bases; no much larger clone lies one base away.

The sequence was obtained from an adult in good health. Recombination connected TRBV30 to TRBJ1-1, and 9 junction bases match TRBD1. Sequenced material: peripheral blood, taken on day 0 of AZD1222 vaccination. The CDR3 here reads CAWSVKQGAYTEAFF. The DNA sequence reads TGTGCCTGGAGTGTAAAACAGGGGGCTTACACTGAAGCTTTCTTT. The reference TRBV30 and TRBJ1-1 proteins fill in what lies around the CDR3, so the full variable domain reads SQTIHQWPATLVQPVGSPLSLECTVEGTSNPNLYWYRQAAGRGLQLLFYSVGIGQISSEVPQNLSASRPQDRQFILSSKKLLLSDSGFYLCAWSVKQGAYTEAFFGQGTRLTVV.